The 4 T cell receptor beta chains in this list originate from one sample, sequenced in a study of T-cell reconstitution after alpha-beta-depleted transplantation in children (dated by TCRdb to about 2016). Explained via the paper, the treatment or condition label denotes: allogeneic hematopoietic cell transplantation with graft depleted of TCRalphabeta T cells and CD19 B cells. Library preparation used PCR. The sequencer listed for this sample is Illumina HiSeq 2500. To normalize quantification of the TCRbeta repertoire, the TCR libraries were built with molecular barcoding that relied on unique molecular identifiers. TCRdb ran its own pipeline on the public reads, namely fastp trimming at Q25 and MiXCR clone calling, and kept in-frame beta chains. Merged by CDR3 protein, the rows form single entries marked with the most common genes and DNA. Recorded for this sample are 800,000 to 1,000,000 distinct CDR3 sequences; 25% to 35% of them occurred a single time. The ten largest make up roughly 28% of the sample.

The sample consisted of PBMCs, mostly from graft donor cells, taken 360 days after TCRalphabeta/CD19-depleted stem cell transplant. These receptor sequences come from a boy under three years old who had a stem cell transplant for SCID, so the T cells may come from the graft donor.

This clonotype was seen a few times. The V and J genes are TRBV7-2 and TRBJ2-5; TRBD2 is a possible D gene (5 bases). The CDR3 extends over 16 amino acids. Trimming left V 1 base short and J 1 base short, with 13 bases between. Looked up from germline, CDR1 is SGHTA and CDR2 is FQGNSA. The CDR3 DNA reads as TGTGCCAGCAGCTTAGTGGGAGCGGCCCTCCAAGAGACCCAGTACTTC. It translates to CASSLVGAALQETQYF.

The chain couples TRBV7-9 to TRBJ2-2; D is unresolved. With 7 bases removed from V and 5 bases from J, the gap between germline ends came to 11 bases. The V gene's germline CDR1 is SEHNR and CDR2 FQNEAQ (reference sequence). The CDR3 length is 13 residues. CDR3 region: CASTGRVTGELFF. CDR3 sequence (DNA): TGTGCCAGCACGGGTCGGGTTACCGGGGAGCTGTTTTTT.

This clonotype was seen a handful of times. This chain uses TRBV12-3 or TRBV12-4 with TRBJ2-1; D ambiguous. V lost 5 bases and J lost 10, with 9 bases in between. This CDR3 is built from 11 residues. The CDR3 DNA sequence: TGTGCCAGCAGTCAGACCCGAGAGCAGTTCTTC. This codes for CASSQTREQFF.

This clonotype was recorded once. The chain combines TRBV7-9 with TRBJ2-1, with TRBD1 matching 10 bases. J was trimmed by 8 bases and V by 4 bases; bases with no gene match: 11. In germline, CDR1 is SEHNR, CDR2 FQNEAQ (reference sequence). The CDR3 contains 16 residues. For the CDR3, the DNA is TGTGCCAGCAGCTCTTCCCGGGACAGGGGAGACCATGAGCAGTTCTTC. Translation: CASSSSRDRGDHEQFF.